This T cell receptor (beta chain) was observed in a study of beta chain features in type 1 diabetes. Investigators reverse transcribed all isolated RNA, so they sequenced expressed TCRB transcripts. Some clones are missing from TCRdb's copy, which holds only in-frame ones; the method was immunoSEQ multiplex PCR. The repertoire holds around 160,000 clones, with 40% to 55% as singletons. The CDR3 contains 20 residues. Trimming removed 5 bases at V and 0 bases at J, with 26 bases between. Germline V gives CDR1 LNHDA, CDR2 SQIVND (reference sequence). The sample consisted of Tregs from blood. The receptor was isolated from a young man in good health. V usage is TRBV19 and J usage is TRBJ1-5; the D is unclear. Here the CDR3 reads CASSLGSPLGVAYSNQPQHF. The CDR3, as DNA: TGTGCCAGTAGTTTGGGAAGCCCCCTTGGGGTAGCGTATAGCAATCAGCCCCAGCATTTT.